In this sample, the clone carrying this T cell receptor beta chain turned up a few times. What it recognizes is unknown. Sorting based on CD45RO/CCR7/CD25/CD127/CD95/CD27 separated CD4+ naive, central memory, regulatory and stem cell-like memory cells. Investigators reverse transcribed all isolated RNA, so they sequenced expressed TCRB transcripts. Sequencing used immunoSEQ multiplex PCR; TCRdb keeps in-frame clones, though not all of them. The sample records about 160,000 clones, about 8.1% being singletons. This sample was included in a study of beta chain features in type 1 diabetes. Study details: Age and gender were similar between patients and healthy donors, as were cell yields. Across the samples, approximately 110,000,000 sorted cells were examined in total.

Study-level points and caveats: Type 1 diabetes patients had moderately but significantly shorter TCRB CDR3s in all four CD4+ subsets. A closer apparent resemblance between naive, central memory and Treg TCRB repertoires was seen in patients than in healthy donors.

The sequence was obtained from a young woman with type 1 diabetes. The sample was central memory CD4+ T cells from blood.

The CDR3: CASIVGSQPQHF. DNA for the CDR3: TGTGCCAGCATCGTGGGGAGTCAGCCCCAGCATTTT. The J gene is TRBJ1-5, the V gene TRBV10-3, with D unresolved. Trimming shortened V by 10 bases and J by 6 bases, and 13 bases separated the two germline ends. The germline CDR1 and CDR2 sequences are ENHRY and SYGVKD. The CDR3 loop spans 12 amino acids.